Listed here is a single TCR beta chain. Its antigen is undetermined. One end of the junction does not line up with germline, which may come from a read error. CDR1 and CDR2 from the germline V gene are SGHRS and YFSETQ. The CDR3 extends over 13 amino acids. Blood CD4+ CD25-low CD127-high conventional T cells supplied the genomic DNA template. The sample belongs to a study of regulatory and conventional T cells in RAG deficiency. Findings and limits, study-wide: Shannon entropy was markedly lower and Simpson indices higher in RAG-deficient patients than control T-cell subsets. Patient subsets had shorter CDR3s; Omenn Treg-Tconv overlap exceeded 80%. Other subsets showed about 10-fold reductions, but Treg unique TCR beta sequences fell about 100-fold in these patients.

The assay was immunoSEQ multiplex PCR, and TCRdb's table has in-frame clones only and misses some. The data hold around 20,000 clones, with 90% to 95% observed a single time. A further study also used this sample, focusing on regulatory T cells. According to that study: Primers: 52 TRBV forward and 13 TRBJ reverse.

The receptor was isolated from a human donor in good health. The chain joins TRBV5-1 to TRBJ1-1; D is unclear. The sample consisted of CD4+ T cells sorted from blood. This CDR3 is CVSSFLLNTEAFF. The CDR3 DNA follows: TGCGTCAGCAGCTTCTTACTAAACACTGAAGCTTTCTTT.